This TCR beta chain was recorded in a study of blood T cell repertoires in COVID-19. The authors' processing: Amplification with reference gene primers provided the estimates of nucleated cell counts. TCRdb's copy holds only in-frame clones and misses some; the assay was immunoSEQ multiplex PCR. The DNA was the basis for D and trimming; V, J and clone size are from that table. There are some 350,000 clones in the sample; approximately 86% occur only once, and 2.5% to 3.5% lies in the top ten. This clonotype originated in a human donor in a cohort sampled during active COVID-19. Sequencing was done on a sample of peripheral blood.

The CDR3 bases are TGTGCCAGCTCACCGGGCAGGGGTAAGGATGAGACCCAGTACTTC. Translating it yields CASSPGRGKDETQYF. The chain uses TRBV18 and TRBJ2-5; TRBD1 might be the D (6 bases). Trimming pared 3 bases from V and 5 bases from J, leaving 16 bases between. The CDR3 extends over 15 amino acids. Looked up from germline, CDR1 is KGHSH and CDR2 is LQKENI.